This TCR beta chain was captured in a study of control samples from healthy donors and cancer patients. As regards this clone: Other DNA sequences in this sample translate to the same CDR3.

The repertoire was sequenced with immunoSEQ multiplex PCR; TCRdb's copy has only in-frame clones and lacks some. In the table there are 25,000 to 30,000 clones, around nine tenths of which are singletons. The CDR3 loop spans 14 amino acids. Germline V gene data show CDR1 as MNHEY and CDR2 as SMNVEV (reference sequence). J was trimmed by 6 bases and V by 6 bases; bases with no gene match: 8. Sequenced input: PBMCs. The clonotype originates from a woman between 40 and 55 years old with lung cancer. The gene calls are TRBV27 and TRBJ1-2; 9 nucleotides line up with TRBD1. The CDR3 here is CASRRTGDPNGYTF. CDR3 in DNA: TGTGCCAGCAGGAGGACAGGGGACCCTAATGGCTACACCTTC.